This is a list of T cell receptor beta chains from one sample in a study of cytomegalovirus exposure and HLA in healthy donors. The data were produced by immunoSEQ multiplex PCR, yet TCRdb's version contains in-frame clones alone and is incomplete. The listing contains roughly 88,000 clones. Input material: PBMCs. Every receptor here comes from a man between 45 and 60 years old in good health and CMV-seropositive. Both conserved end residues are part of each CDR3. The order of the fields is J gene, V gene, D gene, CDR3 protein, CDR3 DNA. D genes are given only for firm matches.

>TRBJ2-3|TRBV6-5|.
CASRGSADTQYF
TGTGCCTCCCGGGGGTCAGCGGATACGCAGTATTTT
>TRBJ1-1|TRBV5-5|.
CASSLGRVDEAFF
TGTGCCAGCAGCTTGGGTCGAGTAGATGAAGCTTTCTTT
>TRBJ2-7|TRBV2|.
CASTRGTYEQYF
TGTGCCAGCACCAGGGGCACCTACGAGCAGTACTTC
>TRBJ2-2|TRBV19|.
CASSIPEGVGSGELFF
TGTGCCAGTAGTATCCCCGAGGGCGTAGGATCCGGGGAGCTGTTTTTT
>TRBJ1-1|TRBV18|TRBD1
CASSATTGERTEAFF
TGTGCCAGCTCAGCTACGACAGGGGAGCGGACTGAAGCTTTCTTT
>TRBJ1-1|TRBV7-2|.
CASSFGHQNTEAFF
TGTGCCAGCAGCTTTGGACACCAGAACACTGAAGCTTTCTTT
>TRBJ2-7|TRBV5-6|TRBD2
CASSLGTSGPAYEQYF
TGTGCCAGCAGCTTAGGGACTAGCGGGCCCGCCTACGAGCAGTACTTC
>TRBJ2-1|TRBV19|.
CASRTIGSYNEQFF
TGTGCCAGCCGGACTATCGGCTCCTACAATGAGCAGTTCTTC
>TRBJ1-4|TRBV5-6|.
CASSTAGATNEKLFF
TGTGCCAGCAGCACCGCGGGAGCAACTAATGAAAAACTGTTTTTT
>TRBJ2-7|TRBV28|TRBD2
CASSLDRPLAGREQYF
TGTGCCAGCAGTTTAGACCGTCCCCTAGCGGGCCGGGAGCAGTACTTC
>TRBJ2-1|TRBV15|TRBD2
CATTGPSGSSYNEQFF
TGTGCCACCACCGGTCCTAGCGGTAGCTCCTACAATGAGCAGTTCTTC
>TRBJ2-4|TRBV4-1|.
CASSQGANIQYF
TGCGCCAGCAGCCAAGGGGCAAACATTCAGTACTTC
>TRBJ2-1|TRBV5-4|.
CASSLRYNEQFF
TGTGCCAGCAGCCTACGATACAATGAGCAGTTCTTC
>TRBJ1-1|TRBV11-3|.
CASSFRGEAFF
TGTGCCAGCAGCTTTAGGGGTGAAGCTTTCTTT
>TRBJ2-1|TRBV30|TRBD2
CACLAAGGGGNEQFF
TGTGCCTGCCTGGCGGCGGGAGGGGGGGGCAATGAGCAGTTCTTC
>TRBJ2-1|TRBV10-3|TRBD2
CAISEPGTSREQFF
TGTGCCATCAGTGAGCCTGGGACTAGCCGTGAGCAGTTCTTC
>TRBJ2-5|TRBV11-2|TRBD1
CASSLDGDRGKETQYF
TGTGCCAGCAGCTTAGATGGGGACAGGGGCAAAGAGACCCAGTACTTC
>TRBJ1-2|TRBV7-2|TRBD1
CASSLAGTGLNYGYTF
TGTGCCAGCAGCTTAGCCGGGACAGGGCTCAACTATGGCTACACCTTC
>TRBJ2-7|TRBV29-1|TRBD1
CSATPGTGGDEQYF
TGCAGCGCCACACCCGGGACAGGGGGGGACGAGCAGTACTTC
>TRBJ1-2|TRBV6-5|.
CASVAGDRSGYTF
TGTGCCAGCGTGGCAGGGGACCGGTCCGGCTACACCTTC
>TRBJ2-5|TRBV30|.
CAWSVIGVQETQYF
TGTGCCTGGAGTGTAATAGGGGTCCAGGAGACCCAGTACTTC
>TRBJ2-7|TRBV4-1|.
CASSQVLGLFSYEQYF
TGCGCCAGCAGCCAAGTTTTAGGACTATTCTCCTACGAGCAGTACTTC
>TRBJ2-2|TRBV6-5|.
CASSYVGGGELFF
TGTGCCAGCAGTTACGTGGGGGGTGGGGAGCTGTTTTTT
>TRBJ1-2|TRBV2|.
CASGEGENYGYTF
TGTGCCAGCGGGGAGGGGGAGAACTATGGCTACACCTTC